Listed below are T cell receptor beta chains from one sample, sequenced in a study of shared clonotypes between healthy human individuals. This table comes from immunoSEQ multiplex PCR, and its TCRdb copy is limited to in-frame clones, with some not included. This sample carries approximately 250,000 clones, just over 65% of them seen once, and the ten largest clones take 11%. The sample was memory CD4+ T cells sorted from blood. The receptor source for this set is a young man in good health. The CDR3 runs from the conserved cysteine through the conserved F or W. The D gene is left open where the match is weak. Some rows mark clone size as missing; the rest say once, few, many or name a class of expanded clone.

d_call	cdr3_length	j_call	v_call	clone_size	cdr3_aa	cdr3_nt
-	14	TRBJ1-1	TRBV19	once	CASSIVPRNTEAFF	TGTGCCAGTAGTATCGTCCCCAGGAACACTGAAGCTTTCTTT
TRBD1	12	TRBJ1-2	TRBV27	many	CASGRQGSGYTF	TGTGCCAGCGGGAGACAGGGAAGCGGCTACACCTTC
TRBD2	15	TRBJ2-7	TRBV28	once	CASSLGGSPSYEQYF	TGTGCCAGCAGTTTAGGCGGGAGTCCCTCCTACGAGCAGTACTTC
-	14	TRBJ1-2	TRBV10-3	-	CAISVGDSRAGYTF	TGTGCCATCAGTGTCGGGGACTCCAGGGCTGGCTACACCTTC
-	15	TRBJ2-6	TRBV6-1	-	CASSKQGSGANVLTF	TGTGCCAGCAGCAAACAGGGCTCTGGGGCCAACGTCCTGACTTTC
-	15	TRBJ1-3	TRBV15	-	CATSRDQFEGNTIYF	TGTGCCACCAGCAGAGATCAGTTTGAGGGAAACACCATATATTTT
-	14	TRBJ1-5	TRBV6-6	few	CASSYSGINQPQHF	TGTGCCAGCAGTTACTCCGGTATCAATCAGCCCCAGCATTTT
-	15	TRBJ2-2	TRBV28	-	CASENQNVNTGELFF	TGTGCCAGCGAGAACCAGAACGTGAACACCGGGGAGCTGTTTTTT
TRBD1	14	TRBJ2-7	TRBV28	once	CATADRAVSYEQYF	TGTGCCACCGCCGACAGGGCTGTGTCCTACGAGCAGTACTTC
-	13	TRBJ2-3	TRBV7-2	-	CASSPSLGDTQYF	TGTGCCAGCAGCCCTTCGTTAGGAGATACGCAGTATTTT
TRBD2	17	TRBJ2-7	TRBV5-1	once	CASSNSGSPLTPYEQYF	TGCGCCAGCAGCAATAGCGGGAGCCCCCTCACCCCCTACGAGCAGTACTTC
-	11	TRBJ1-1	TRBV15	-	CATSRDTEAFF	TGTGCCACCAGCCGAGACACTGAAGCTTTCTTT
-	15	TRBJ2-7	TRBV18	few	CASSPPIDGSYEQYF	TGTGCCAGCTCACCACCGATTGACGGATCCTACGAGCAGTACTTC
-	16	TRBJ2-2	TRBV11-3	-	CASSFIGASGAGELFF	TGTGCCAGCAGCTTTATCGGCGCCAGTGGGGCCGGGGAGCTGTTTTTT
TRBD2	14	TRBJ2-1	TRBV10-2	-	CASSEASGSNEQFF	TGCGCCAGCAGTGAGGCCAGCGGGAGTAATGAGCAGTTCTTC
TRBD2	15	TRBJ2-1	TRBV5-1	many	CASSPVGASGNREFF	TGCGCCAGCAGCCCCGTTGGGGCTAGCGGGAATAGAGAGTTCTTC
-	16	TRBJ2-1	TRBV11-2	few	CASSLGPGGSYNEQFF	TGTGCCAGCAGCTTAGGTCCAGGGGGGTCCTACAATGAGCAGTTCTTC
-	15	TRBJ1-4	TRBV11-2	-	CASSILTGYNEKLFF	TGTGCCAGCAGCATACTCACGGGGTATAATGAAAAACTGTTTTTT
TRBD1	13	TRBJ2-1	TRBV6-6	few	CASSGQGAHEQFF	TGTGCCAGCAGTGGACAGGGGGCCCATGAGCAGTTCTTC
-	11	TRBJ1-1	TRBV6-5	-	CASSYLTEAFF	TGTGCCAGCAGTTACCTAACAGAAGCTTTCTTT
-	15	TRBJ2-1	TRBV29-1	-	CSAGERASSYNEQFF	TGCAGCGCCGGGGAACGGGCGAGCTCCTACAATGAGCAGTTCTTC
TRBD1	14	TRBJ2-7	TRBV5-1	-	CASSPGQGHYEQYF	TGCGCCAGCAGCCCCGGACAGGGGCACTACGAGCAGTACTTC
TRBD1	19	TRBJ2-6	TRBV6-1	-	CASSEARQGAFSGANVLTF	TGTGCCAGCAGCGAAGCACGACAGGGGGCTTTCTCTGGGGCCAACGTCCTGACTTTC
TRBD1	13	TRBJ1-2	TRBV13	few	CASSSQGAPGYTF	TGTGCCAGCAGCTCCCAGGGGGCGCCCGGCTACACCTTC
TRBD1	15	TRBJ1-2	TRBV28	-	CASSLAAGTGYGYTF	TGTGCCAGCAGTTTGGCCGCCGGGACAGGCTATGGCTACACCTTC
-	15	TRBJ2-3	TRBV11-3	-	CASSLRGTSTDTQYF	TGTGCCAGCAGCTTAAGAGGGACTAGCACAGATACGCAGTATTTT
TRBD1	15	TRBJ1-3	TRBV28	-	CASSPPGGSVNTIYF	TGTGCCAGCAGTCCCCCAGGGGGCTCGGTAAACACCATATATTTT
TRBD1	14	TRBJ2-5	TRBV2	many	CASTRDRGSWTQYF	TGTGCCAGCACCCGCGACAGGGGGAGTTGGACCCAGTACTTC
-	13	TRBJ1-1	TRBV6-1	few	CASSEQGSRGAFF	TGTGCCAGCAGTGAACAGGGGAGTCGGGGAGCTTTCTTT
TRBD1	13	TRBJ2-2	TRBV19	once	CASSRTGPGELFF	TGTGCCAGTAGTCGGACAGGGCCCGGGGAGCTGTTTTTT
TRBD1	14	TRBJ2-7	TRBV18	-	CASSPLGGAYEQYF	TGTGCCAGCTCACCCCTAGGGGGCGCGTACGAGCAGTACTTC
TRBD2	12	TRBJ2-1	TRBV18	-	CASSGTSGSFIF	TGTGCCAGCTCAGGGACTAGCGGGAGTTTCATCTTC
-	13	TRBJ2-3	TRBV5-4	-	CASSLVSTDTQYF	TGTGCCAGCAGCTTGGTTAGCACAGATACGCAGTATTTT
-	15	TRBJ1-5	TRBV10-2	-	CASRKDAVNNQPQHF	TGCGCCAGCCGAAAGGATGCTGTAAATAATCAGCCCCAGCATTTT
-	12	TRBJ1-2	TRBV7-2	-	CASRKGVSGYTF	TGTGCCAGCAGAAAAGGGGTGTCCGGCTACACCTTC
TRBD2	15	TRBJ2-7	TRBV5-4	few	CASSLVGTSGYEQYF	TGTGCCAGCAGCTTGGTCGGGACTAGCGGGTACGAGCAGTACTTC
-	15	TRBJ2-3	TRBV4-2	-	CASSQDEHREYTQYF	TGTGCCAGCAGCCAAGATGAACATCGGGAGTATACGCAGTATTTT